The 22 T cell receptor beta chains given below trace back to one sample, sequenced in a study of T cells after yellow fever vaccination (dated by TCRdb to between 2018 and 2020). Libraries were constructed by 5' RACE. TCRdb shows the sequencer as Illumina HiSeq 2500. Starting from the raw public reads, TCRdb applied fastp trimming at Q25, assembled clones with MiXCR and retained in-frame beta chains. Entries are consolidated by CDR3 protein sequence, retaining the most common genes and DNA. The sample table shows about 110,000 distinct CDR3 sequences, and 8.4% are seen once. The top ten hold about 25% of the sample. Sample treatment or condition, as interpreted from the label and publication: live attenuated yellow fever vaccine strain. The source was CD8+ T cells sorted from PBMCs, collected 45 days after the yellow fever booster vaccination. The source of these receptors is a man aged 30-40 years who received the YFV17D yellow fever vaccine.

With regard to this clonotype: This may be a read error: a much more frequent sequence differs by one nucleotide. The genes are TRBV10-2 and TRBJ2-7, with D possibly being TRBD1 (6 bases). CDR3 size: 13 residues. CDR1 and CDR2 from the germline V gene are WSHSY and SAAADI. CDR3 in amino acids: CVSTTTGTYEQYF. In DNA form, the CDR3 reads TGCGTCAGCACAACCACAGGGACCTACGAGCAGTACTTC.

There are many counts of this clonotype. The chain has TRBV15 and TRBJ2-3; 7 nucleotides match TRBD2. In germline, CDR1 is LNHNV, CDR2 YYDKDF (reference sequence). The length of the CDR3 is 17 residues. V gave up 0 bases and J gave up 0 bases; unmatched junction bases: 6. CDR3 region: CATSRDTSASSTDTQYF. The CDR3 region has the DNA TGTGCCACCAGCAGAGATACTAGCGCCTCTAGCACAGATACGCAGTATTTT.

This clonotype was observed at least ten times. J is TRBJ2-7 and V is TRBV21-1; no DNA check was done on the table's D call, TRBD1. TRBV21-1 is a known pseudogene. This CDR3 has 17 residues. CDR3 nucleotide sequence: TGTGCCAGCAGAGAAAAAAGGACAGTCCCTGGCCCCTACGAGCAGTACTTC. It yields the protein CASREKRTVPGPYEQYF.

There are a few counts of this clonotype. The genes are TRBV11-2 and TRBJ2-3; D might be TRBD2 (6 bases). Trimming cost V 1 base and J 4 bases, with 15 bases left between them. Per germline, CDR1 SGHAT and CDR2 FQNNGV. The CDR3 consists of 16 residues. The CDR3 region is CASSLGWDSYADTQYF. As DNA, the CDR3 is TGTGCCAGCAGCTTAGGTTGGGACTCGTACGCAGATACGCAGTATTTT.

This clonotype showed up just a few times. V and J are TRBV7-9 and TRBJ2-1; perhaps TRBD2 as D (6 bases). Germline loops: CDR1 SEHNR, CDR2 FQNEAQ (reference sequence). The CDR3 is 16 amino acids. The ends were cut back, 4 bases at V and 7 bases at J, with 20 bases in the middle. The CDR3 here is CASSSLLAVLGNEQFF. The CDR3 nucleotides read TGTGCCAGCAGCTCGTTACTAGCTGTTCTTGGGAATGAGCAGTTCTTC. Full variable domain (rest looked up from reference TRBV7-9 and TRBJ2-1): DTGVSQNPRHKITKRGQNVTFRCDPISEHNRLYWYRQTLGQGPEFLTYFQNEAQLEKSRLLSDRFSAERPKGSFSTLEIQRTEQGDSAMYLCASSSLLAVLGNEQFFGPGTRLTVL.

There are a few counts of this clonotype. The chain employs TRBV7-8 and TRBJ2-2; D perhaps matches TRBD2 (6 bases). Germline CDR1 reads SGHVS; CDR2 reads FQNEAQ. The CDR3 spans 16 residues. Trimming stripped 4 bases from V and 6 bases from J, with 18 bases between. This CDR3 is CASSSRAGYFAGELFF. The CDR3 nucleotides are TGTGCCAGCAGCTCAAGAGCGGGTTACTTCGCCGGGGAGCTGTTTTTT.

This clonotype came up many times. The chain recombines TRBV12-3 or TRBV12-4 with TRBJ1-1, with 7 positions matching TRBD1. The CDR3 is 11 residues long. Losses at the gene ends were 6 bases for V and 7 bases for J; bases not matched to a gene: 2. CDR3 region: CASRAGGEAFF. The DNA of the CDR3 is TGTGCCAGCAGGGCAGGGGGTGAAGCTTTCTTT.

This clonotype showed up many times. The chain employs TRBV29-1 and TRBJ2-1, with D tentatively TRBD1 or TRBD2 (6 bases each). This CDR3 has 13 residues. From germline, CDR1 is SQVTM and CDR2 ANQGSEA. V lost 3 bases and J lost 6, with 12 bases in between. The CDR3 region has the DNA TGCAGCGTTGAGCGAGGGGGAGGCAATGAGCAGTTCTTC. Protein sequence: CSVERGGGNEQFF.

This clonotype was seen at least ten times. The rearrangement joins TRBV6-2 or TRBV6-3 to TRBJ2-7; 8 bases are shared with TRBD2. The V segment lost 5 bases and the J segment 1 base; nucleotides outside the gene matches: 7. Germline-derived CDR1 and CDR2 are MNHEY and SVGEGT. This CDR3 has 15 residues. The CDR3 loop is CASSPLAGPSYEQYF. The CDR3 DNA follows: TGTGCCAGCAGTCCTCTAGCGGGTCCTTCCTACGAGCAGTACTTC.

This clonotype occurred many times. The chain uses TRBV29-1 and TRBJ2-5, with D perhaps TRBD1 (7 bases). Germline V gene sequence: CDR1 SQVTM, CDR2 ANQGSEA. V shed 4 bases and J shed 10 bases, with 13 bases lying between them. The CDR3 length is 11 residues. The CDR3 loop is CSVGTGGDQYF. The CDR3 DNA reads TGCAGCGTTGGGACAGGAGGGGACCAGTACTTC.

The J gene is TRBJ2-3, the V gene TRBV5-1, with 8 bases lining up with TRBD1. Germline V gives CDR1 SGHRS, CDR2 YFSETQ. The J segment lost 2 bases and the V segment lost 4 bases, leaving 6 bases of the junction unmatched. This CDR3 has 15 residues. The CDR3 loop is CASSADREVTDTQYF. In nucleotides, the CDR3 is TGCGCCAGCAGCGCGGACAGGGAAGTCACAGATACGCAGTATTTT.

This clonotype turned up a few times. The J gene is TRBJ2-1, the V gene TRBV20-1; possible D gene TRBD1, 5 bases. From germline, CDR1 is DFQATT and CDR2 SNEGSKA (reference sequence). Trimming cost V 2 bases and J 2 bases, with 19 bases left between them. CDR3 length equals 17 residues. CDR3 amino acids: CSARLPGSVGPYNEQFF. The CDR3 DNA reads as TGCAGTGCTAGACTACCAGGGTCGGTTGGACCCTACAATGAGCAGTTCTTC.

This clonotype appeared many times. The chain links TRBV7-3 to TRBJ2-3, with 8 bases lining up with TRBD2. Germline V gene lookup returns CDR1 SGHTA and CDR2 FQGTGA. V lost 5 bases, J lost 4 bases, and 8 bases stayed unmatched. There are 15 residues in the CDR3. CDR3 sequence (DNA): TGTGCCAGCAGCCCCGGACTAGCTTCGGCAGATACGCAGTATTTT. Translation: CASSPGLASADTQYF.

This clonotype was recorded at least ten times. This chain links TRBV20-1 with TRBJ2-7; D tentatively fits TRBD1 or TRBD2 (5 bases each). V was shortened by 5 bases and J by 0 bases, with 14 bases between the two germline ends. The CDR3 has 14 residues. The V gene's germline CDR1 is DFQATT and CDR2 SNEGSKA (reference sequence). CDR3 sequence reads: CSAGGRWSSYEQYF. The CDR3 coding sequence is TGCAGTGCTGGGGGACGTTGGAGCTCCTACGAGCAGTACTTC.

The sample holds many counts of this clonotype. The chain carries TRBV29-1 and TRBJ1-2, with D uncertain. CDR1 is SQVTM and CDR2 is ANQGSEA in the germline V gene. The CDR3 sequence is 8 residues long. Trimming took off 2 bases at V and 13 bases at J, with 5 bases between the two ends. The CDR3 DNA reads as TGCAGCGTTGAATCGTCCACCTTC. Residues: CSVESSTF.

This clonotype was recorded many times. This chain joins TRBV20-1 and TRBJ1-1; the D gene is possibly TRBD1 (5 bases). Germline CDR1 reads DFQATT; CDR2 reads SNEGSKA (reference sequence). V was shortened by 2 bases and J by 6 bases, with 7 bases between the two germline ends. The CDR3 loop spans 11 amino acids. The CDR3 reads CSARRGAEAFF. CDR3 nucleotides: TGCAGTGCTAGACGGGGGGCTGAAGCTTTCTTT.

On this clonotype itself: This may arise from a read error, as a much more abundant clone is one base away. The chain is built from TRBV5-1 and TRBJ1-6, with TRBD1 identical over 8 bases. The germline CDR1 and CDR2 sequences are SGHRS and YFSETQ. V shed 7 bases and J 9 bases; nucleotides not matched to a gene: 6. This CDR3 region has 13 residues. For the CDR3, the DNA is TGCGCCAGCCGCCCGGACAGGGTTTCACCCCTCCACTTT. It codes for CASRPDRVSPLHF.

This clonotype appeared a few times. The chain has TRBV4-3 and TRBJ1-2, with TRBD1 matching over 12 bases. Germline loops: CDR1 LGHNA, CDR2 YSLEER. With V trimmed by 3 bases and J by 8 bases, 7 bases remained unmatched. The length of the CDR3 is 15 residues. Here the CDR3 reads CASSQGTGGMRGYTF. CDR3 coding DNA: TGCGCCAGCAGCCAGGGGACAGGGGGCATGAGGGGCTACACCTTC.

V gene TRBV11-2 combines with J gene TRBJ2-7, with D uncertain. The CDR3 length is 16 residues. CDR1 and CDR2 (germline): SGHAT, FQNNGV. The ends were cut back, 4 bases at V and 9 bases at J, with 25 bases in the middle. The DNA for the CDR3 is TGTGCCAGCAGCTCAGATTCTTACGGATCCGCGCAAAGGCAGTACTTC. It yields the protein CASSSDSYGSAQRQYF.

This clonotype has a count of ten or more. The V gene is TRBV6-5, the J gene TRBJ1-5; no clear D gene. With 6 bases removed from V and 9 bases from J, the gap between germline ends came to 12 bases. The CDR3 consists of 12 residues. In germline, CDR1 is MNHEY, CDR2 SVGAGI. CDR3 in amino acids: CASSPHLGPQHF. CDR3 DNA sequence: TGTGCCAGCAGCCCCCACTTGGGGCCCCAGCATTTT.

In this sample, this clonotype turned up a few times. The rearrangement links TRBV10-3 to TRBJ2-1; 7 bases are a match to TRBD2. Germline values: CDR1 ENHRY, CDR2 SYGVKD. The CDR3 has 15 residues. V lost 0 bases and J lost 3; bases outside the gene matches: 2. The DNA for the CDR3 is TGTGCCATCAGTGAGTCCCTAGCGGACTACAATGAGCAGTTCTTC. Protein sequence: CAISESLADYNEQFF.

This clonotype was picked up many times. The chain recombines TRBV4-2 with TRBJ2-7; D might be TRBD1 (6 bases). There are 14 residues in the CDR3. Germline values: CDR1 LGHNA, CDR2 YNFKEQ. V lost 1 base and J lost 2, with 9 bases in between. This chain's CDR3 is CASSQGTATYEQYF. The CDR3 DNA sequence: TGTGCCAGCAGCCAAGGGACAGCTACCTACGAGCAGTACTTC.